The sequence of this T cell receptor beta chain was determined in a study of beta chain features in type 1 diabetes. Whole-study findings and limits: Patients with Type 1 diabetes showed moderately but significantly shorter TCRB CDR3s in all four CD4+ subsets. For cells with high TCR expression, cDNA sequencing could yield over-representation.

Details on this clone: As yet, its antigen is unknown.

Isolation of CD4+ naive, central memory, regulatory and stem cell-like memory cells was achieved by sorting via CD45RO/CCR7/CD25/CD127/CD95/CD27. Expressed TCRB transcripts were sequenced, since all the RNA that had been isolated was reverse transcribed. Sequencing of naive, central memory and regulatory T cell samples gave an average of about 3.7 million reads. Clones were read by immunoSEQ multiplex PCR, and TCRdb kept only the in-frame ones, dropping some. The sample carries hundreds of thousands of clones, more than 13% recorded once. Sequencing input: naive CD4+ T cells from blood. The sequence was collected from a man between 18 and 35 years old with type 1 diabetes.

CDR3 in amino acids: CASSLFGLLNEKLFF. The CDR3 coding sequence is TGTGCCAGCAGCTTATTCGGCTTACTTAATGAAAAACTGTTTTTT. V usage is TRBV7-2 and J usage is TRBJ1-4; no definite D call. The V end lost 2 bases, the J end lost 4 bases, and 11 bases lay between the germline ends. The CDR3 consists of 15 residues. Germline CDR1 and CDR2: SGHTA and FQGNSA.